This TCR beta chain emerged from a study of post-analysis software for immune sequencing data. Findings of the study overall: Controls significantly exceeded multiple sclerosis patients in normalized Chao1 diversity. Samples made in the same batch grouped tightly together by F measure. Compared with controls, patients had more of roughly 5 TRBV segments, including TRBV5-6, TRBV5-1 and TRBV20-1.

This clonotype has just a few counts. Its antigen is undetermined. The library was made from cDNA and included unique molecular identifiers. T cells numbering roughly 1 to 10 million yielded cDNA molecules that totaled roughly 500,000. TCRdb reanalysed the PCR reads using MiXCR and keeps one entry per CDR3 protein. The sample holds hundreds of thousands of distinct CDR3 sequences, approximately 60% seen once. Per germline, CDR1 DFQATT and CDR2 SNEGSKA (reference sequence). With V trimmed by 3 bases and J by 7 bases, 6 bases remained unmatched. CDR3 length: 14 amino acids. The source of this sequence is a girl aged 2-10 years with multiple sclerosis. Sequencing was carried out using blood. The V call is TRBV20-1, the J call TRBJ2-1; 10 bases fit TRBD2. The CDR3 bases are TGCAGTGCTAGGTGGTCTAGCGGGAGAAATGAGCAGTTCTTC. Amino acids: CSARWSSGRNEQFF.